The following is a T cell receptor beta chain sequence with its context. Original handling: Reference gene primers were amplified, and this amplification served to estimate nucleated cell counts. TCRdb's copy holds only in-frame clones and misses some; the assay was immunoSEQ multiplex PCR. V, J and clone size are taken as reported in that table, and D and trimming were inferred from the DNA itself. The top ten hold roughly 7.7% of the sample, which has more than 15,000 clones, roughly 89% seen once. The sample originates from a study of blood T cell repertoires in COVID-19. In the study overall: Sites in the United States, Italy and Spain provided acute and convalescent COVID-19 samples.

Trimming took 5 bases from V and 5 from J; bases not matched to a gene: 6. The CDR3 extends over 13 amino acids. Germline V gene lookup returns CDR1 SQVTM and CDR2 ANQGSEA. Sequenced input: peripheral blood. The receptor's source is a woman in her sixties with active COVID-19. The J gene is TRBJ2-5, the V gene TRBV29-1, with 9 bases that match TRBD1. CDR3 sequence reads: CSVSRDRVETQYF. CDR3 coding DNA: TGCAGCGTTTCACGGGACAGGGTTGAGACCCAGTACTTC. The full variable domain, in which reference TRBV29-1 and TRBJ2-5 provide the parts outside the CDR3, is SAVISQKPSRDICQRGTSLTIQCQVDSQVTMMFWYRQQPGQSLTLIATANQGSEATYESGFVIDKFPISRPNLTFSTLTVSNMSPEDSSIYLCSVSRDRVETQYFGPGTRLLVL.